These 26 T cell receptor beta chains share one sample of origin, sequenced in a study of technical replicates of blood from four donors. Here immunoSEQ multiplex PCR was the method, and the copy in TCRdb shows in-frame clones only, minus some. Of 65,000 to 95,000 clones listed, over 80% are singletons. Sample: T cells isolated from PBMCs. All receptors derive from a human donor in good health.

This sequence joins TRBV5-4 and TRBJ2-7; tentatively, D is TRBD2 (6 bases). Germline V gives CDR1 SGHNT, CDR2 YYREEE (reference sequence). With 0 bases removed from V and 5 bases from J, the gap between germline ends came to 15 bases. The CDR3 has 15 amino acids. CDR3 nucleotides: TGTGCCAGCAGCTTGGAAGCGGGTGGCCAGGACGAGCAGTACTTC. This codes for CASSLEAGGQDEQYF.

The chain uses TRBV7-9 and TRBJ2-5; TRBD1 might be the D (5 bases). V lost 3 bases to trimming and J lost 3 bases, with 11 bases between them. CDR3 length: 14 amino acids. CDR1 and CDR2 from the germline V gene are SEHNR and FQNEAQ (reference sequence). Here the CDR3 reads CASSFFRVEETQYF. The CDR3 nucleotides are TGTGCCAGCAGCTTCTTCAGGGTTGAAGAGACCCAGTACTTC.

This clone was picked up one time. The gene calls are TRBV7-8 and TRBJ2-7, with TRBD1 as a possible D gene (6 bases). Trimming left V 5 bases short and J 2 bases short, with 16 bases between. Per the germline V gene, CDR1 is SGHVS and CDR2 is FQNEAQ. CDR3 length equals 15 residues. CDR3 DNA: TGTGCCAGCAGCGTTTTGGGCAGGGGTCCCTACGAGCAGTACTTC. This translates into CASSVLGRGPYEQYF.

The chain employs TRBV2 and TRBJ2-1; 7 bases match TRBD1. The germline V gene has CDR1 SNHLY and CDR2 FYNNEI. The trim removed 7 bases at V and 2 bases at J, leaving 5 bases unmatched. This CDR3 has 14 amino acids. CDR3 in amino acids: CASKPTGTYNEQFF. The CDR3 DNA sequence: TGTGCCAGCAAACCGACAGGGACCTACAATGAGCAGTTCTTC.

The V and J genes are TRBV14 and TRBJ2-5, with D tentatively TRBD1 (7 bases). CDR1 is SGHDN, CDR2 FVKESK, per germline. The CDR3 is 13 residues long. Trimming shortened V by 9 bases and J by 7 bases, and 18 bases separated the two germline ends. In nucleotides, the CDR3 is TGTGCCAGTGGGACAGCGACCGGGGGGACCCAGTACTTC. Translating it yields CASGTATGGTQYF.

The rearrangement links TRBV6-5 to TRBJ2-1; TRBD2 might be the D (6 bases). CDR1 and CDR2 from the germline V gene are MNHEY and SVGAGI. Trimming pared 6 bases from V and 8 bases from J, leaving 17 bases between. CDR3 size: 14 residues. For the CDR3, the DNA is TGTGCCAGCAGGTTATGGCAGGGAGGCGATGAGCAGTTCTTC. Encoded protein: CASRLWQGGDEQFF.

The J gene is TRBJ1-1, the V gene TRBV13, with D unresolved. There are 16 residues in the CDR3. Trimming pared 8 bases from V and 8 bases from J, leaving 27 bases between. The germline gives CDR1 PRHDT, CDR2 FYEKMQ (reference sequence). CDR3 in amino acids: CASGREVGVYGREAFF. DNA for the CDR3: TGTGCCAGCGGCCGTGAAGTGGGTGTCTATGGGCGAGAAGCTTTCTTT.

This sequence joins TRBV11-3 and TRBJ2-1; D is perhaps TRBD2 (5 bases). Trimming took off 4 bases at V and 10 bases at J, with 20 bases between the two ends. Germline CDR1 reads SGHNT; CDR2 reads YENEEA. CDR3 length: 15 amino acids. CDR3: CASSSHGGRLGEQFF. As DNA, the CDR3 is TGTGCCAGCAGCTCTCATGGAGGCAGGCTGGGAGAGCAGTTCTTC.

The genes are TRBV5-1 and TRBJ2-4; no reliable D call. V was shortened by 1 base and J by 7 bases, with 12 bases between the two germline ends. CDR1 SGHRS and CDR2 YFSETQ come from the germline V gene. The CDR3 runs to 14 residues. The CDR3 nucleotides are TGCGCCAGCAGCTTGTTGGCAGGCGAGAACATTCAGTACTTC. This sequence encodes CASSLLAGENIQYF.

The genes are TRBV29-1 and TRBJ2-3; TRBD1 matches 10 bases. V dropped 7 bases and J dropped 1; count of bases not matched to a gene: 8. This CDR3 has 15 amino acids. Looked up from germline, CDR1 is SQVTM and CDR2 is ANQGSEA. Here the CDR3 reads CSAGRGTGGTDTQYF. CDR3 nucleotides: TGCAGCGCCGGGCGTGGGACAGGGGGCACAGATACGCAGTATTTT.

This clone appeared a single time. The CDR3: CASSLAPSQQGKEQYF. CDR3 DNA: TGTGCCAGCAGTTTAGCCCCATCCCAACAGGGGAAGGAGCAGTACTTC. The V gene is TRBV28, the J gene TRBJ2-7; 7 bases fit TRBD1. V lost 2 bases and J lost 7; bases outside the gene matches: 14. The CDR3 contains 16 residues. CDR1 and CDR2 (germline): MDHEN, SYDVKM.

CDR3 DNA: TGCGCCAGCAGCTTCGGGACAATGAATTCACCCCTCCACTTT. The encoded protein is CASSFGTMNSPLHF. The chain combines TRBV5-1 with TRBJ1-6, with D maybe TRBD1 (6 bases). This CDR3 contains 14 residues. V was cut by 2 bases and J by 7 bases, with 10 bases left in between. Germline V lookup: CDR1 SGHRS, CDR2 YFSETQ.

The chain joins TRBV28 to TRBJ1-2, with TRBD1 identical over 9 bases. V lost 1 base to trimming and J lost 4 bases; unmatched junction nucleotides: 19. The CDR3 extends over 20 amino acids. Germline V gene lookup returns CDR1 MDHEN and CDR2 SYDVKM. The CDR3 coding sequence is TGTGCCAGCAGTTTATACTTCAGTCGGACAGGGGCTCTCCGTGGCTATGGCTACACCTTC. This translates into CASSLYFSRTGALRGYGYTF.

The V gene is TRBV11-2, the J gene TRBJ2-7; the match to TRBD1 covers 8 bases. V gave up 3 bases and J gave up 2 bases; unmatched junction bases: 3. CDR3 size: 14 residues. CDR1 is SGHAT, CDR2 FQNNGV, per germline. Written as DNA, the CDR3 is TGTGCCAGCAGCTTTCTGGACAGGGCCTACGAGCAGTACTTC. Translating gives CASSFLDRAYEQYF.

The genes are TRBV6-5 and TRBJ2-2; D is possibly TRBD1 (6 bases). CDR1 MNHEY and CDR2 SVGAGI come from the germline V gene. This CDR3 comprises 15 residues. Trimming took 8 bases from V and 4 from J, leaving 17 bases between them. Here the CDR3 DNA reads TGTGCCAGCTTTGGGTCAGGGGATCGCACCGGGGAGCTGTTTTTT. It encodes CASFGSGDRTGELFF.

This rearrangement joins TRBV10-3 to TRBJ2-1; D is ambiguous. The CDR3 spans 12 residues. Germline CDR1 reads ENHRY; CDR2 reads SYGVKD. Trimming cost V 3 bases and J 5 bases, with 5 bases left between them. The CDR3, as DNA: TGTGCCATCAGTGATGGAGACAATGAGCAGTTCTTC. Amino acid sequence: CAISDGDNEQFF.

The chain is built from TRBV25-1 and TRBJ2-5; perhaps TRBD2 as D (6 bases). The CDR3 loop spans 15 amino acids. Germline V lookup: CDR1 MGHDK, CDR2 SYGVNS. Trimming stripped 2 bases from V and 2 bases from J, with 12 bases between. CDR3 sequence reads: CASSERLAHQETQYF. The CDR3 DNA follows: TGTGCCAGCAGTGAAAGGCTAGCGCATCAAGAGACCCAGTACTTC. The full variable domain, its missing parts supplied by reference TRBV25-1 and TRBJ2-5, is EADIYQTPRYLVIGTGKKITLECSQTMGHDKMYWYQQDPGMELHLIHYSYGVNSTEKGDLSSESTVSRIRTEHFPLTLESARPSHTSQYLCASSERLAHQETQYFGPGTRLLVL.

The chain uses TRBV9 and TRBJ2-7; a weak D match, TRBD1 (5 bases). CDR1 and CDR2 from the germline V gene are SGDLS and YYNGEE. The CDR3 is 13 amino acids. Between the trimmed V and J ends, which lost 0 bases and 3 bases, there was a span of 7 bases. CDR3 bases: TGTGCCAGCAGCGTAGGGGGCAACTACGAGCAGTACTTC. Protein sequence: CASSVGGNYEQYF.

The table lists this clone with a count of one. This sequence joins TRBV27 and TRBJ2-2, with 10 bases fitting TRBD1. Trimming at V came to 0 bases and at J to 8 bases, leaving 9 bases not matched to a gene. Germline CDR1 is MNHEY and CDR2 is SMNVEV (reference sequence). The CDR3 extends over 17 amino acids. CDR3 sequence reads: CASSLSARQGAGGELFF. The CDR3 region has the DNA TGTGCCAGCAGTTTATCGGCCAGACAGGGGGCAGGTGGGGAGCTGTTTTTT.

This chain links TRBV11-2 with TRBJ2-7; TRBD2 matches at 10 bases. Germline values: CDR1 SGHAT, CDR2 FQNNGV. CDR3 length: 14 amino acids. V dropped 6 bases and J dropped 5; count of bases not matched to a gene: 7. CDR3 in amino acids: CASRPTGLADEQYF. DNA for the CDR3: TGTGCCAGCAGACCTACCGGACTAGCGGACGAGCAGTACTTC.

This CDR3 is CASAEVLASTEAFF. The CDR3 region has the DNA TGTGCCAGCGCAGAAGTTCTAGCGTCGACTGAAGCTTTCTTT. The chain couples TRBV6-5 to TRBJ1-1; no clear D gene. V was trimmed by 8 bases and J by 5 bases, leaving 18 bases between them. The CDR3 consists of 14 residues. CDR1 and CDR2 from the germline V gene are MNHEY and SVGAGI.

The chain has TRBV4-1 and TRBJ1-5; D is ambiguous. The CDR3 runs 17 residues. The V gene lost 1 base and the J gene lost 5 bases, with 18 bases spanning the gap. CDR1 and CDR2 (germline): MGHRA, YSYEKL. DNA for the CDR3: TGCGCCAGCAGCCAAGGGGGTTACTGGACGGGATATCAGCCCCAGCATTTT. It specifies CASSQGGYWTGYQPQHF.

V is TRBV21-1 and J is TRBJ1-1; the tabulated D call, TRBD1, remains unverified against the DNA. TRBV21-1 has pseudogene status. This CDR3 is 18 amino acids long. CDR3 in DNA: TGTGCCAGCAGCAAAGGAGACCGGGACAGGGGATCGGACACTGAAGCTTTCTTT. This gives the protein CASSKGDRDRGSDTEAFF.

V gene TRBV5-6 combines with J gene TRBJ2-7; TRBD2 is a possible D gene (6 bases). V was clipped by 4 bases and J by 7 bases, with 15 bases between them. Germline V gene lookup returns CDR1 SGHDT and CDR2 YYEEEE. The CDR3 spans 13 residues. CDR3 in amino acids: CASSRGGQSEQYF. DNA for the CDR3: TGTGCCAGCAGCAGGGGAGGCCAAAGTGAGCAGTACTTC.

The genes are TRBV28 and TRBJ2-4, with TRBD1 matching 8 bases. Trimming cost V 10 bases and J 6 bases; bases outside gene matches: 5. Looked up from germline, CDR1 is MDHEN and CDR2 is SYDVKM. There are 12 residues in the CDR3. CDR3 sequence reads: CATGTGRNIQYF. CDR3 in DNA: TGTGCCACCGGGACAGGAAGAAACATTCAGTACTTC.

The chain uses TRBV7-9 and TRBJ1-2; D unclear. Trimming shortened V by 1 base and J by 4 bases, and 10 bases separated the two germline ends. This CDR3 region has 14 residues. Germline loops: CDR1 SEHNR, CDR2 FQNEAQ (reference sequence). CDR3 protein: CASSLVEGGYGYTF. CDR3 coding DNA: TGTGCCAGCAGCTTAGTTGAGGGTGGCTATGGCTACACCTTC.